These T cell receptor beta chains were read from a single sample in a study of CD8+ T cells in alopecia areata. Some clones are missing from TCRdb's copy, which holds only in-frame ones; the method was immunoSEQ multiplex PCR. The sample yields about 150,000 clones, 40% to 65% seen once. The specimen was CD8+ T cells sorted from blood, collected at week 0. The receptors were sampled from a human donor with alopecia areata. CDR3s include the opening cysteine and the closing phenylalanine or tryptophan. The D gene is left open where the match is weak. A row's size may be missing; if present it is once, few, many or a size class.

J,V,D,size,DNA,CDR3
TRBJ2-1,TRBV4-1,.,.,TGCGCCAGCAGCCAAGTCTCCATAGGGACAGAGCAGTTCTTC,CASSQVSIGTEQFF
TRBJ2-3,TRBV7-9,TRBD2,.,TGTGCCAGCAGCTTAGCGAGCGGGGGGTCGTTGACAGATACGCAGTATTTT,CASSLASGGSLTDTQYF
TRBJ2-3,TRBV6-5,.,few,TGTGCCAGCAGTTACCATACGCAGTATTTT,CASSYHTQYF
TRBJ2-2,TRBV10-2,.,.,TGCGCCAGCAGAGCAGGATGGGAGCTGTTTTTT,CASRAGWELFF
TRBJ2-7,TRBV27,TRBD1,few,TGTGCCAGCAGGCGGAGGACAGGGGGGGACTACGAGCAGTACTTC,CASRRRTGGDYEQYF
TRBJ2-1,TRBV29-1,.,.,TGCAGCGTTGAAGTGATTGACAGCCAAGCCTACAATGAGCAGTTCTTC,CSVEVIDSQAYNEQFF
TRBJ1-1,TRBV5-4,TRBD1,.,TGTGCCAGCAGCTTGAGGGGGCTCGGCACTGAAGCTTTCTTT,CASSLRGLGTEAFF
TRBJ2-7,TRBV15,.,once,TGTGCCACCAGCAGTGTGGGGACCGAGCAGTACTTC,CATSSVGTEQYF
TRBJ2-1,TRBV30,.,.,TGTGCCTGGAGTTCGCTAGCGCACAATGAGCAGTTCTTC,CAWSSLAHNEQFF
TRBJ1-2,TRBV30,.,.,TGTGCCTCCCCCCTGGAGGAGGATGGCTACACCTTC,CASPLEEDGYTF
TRBJ1-4,TRBV14,.,.,TGTGCCAGCAGCCAAGTTCTTAATGAAAAACTGTTTTTT,CASSQVLNEKLFF
TRBJ2-1,TRBV4-3,TRBD1,.,TGCGCCAGCAGCCGGACAGGGGATTTTGACAATGAGCAGTTCTTC,CASSRTGDFDNEQFF
TRBJ2-3,TRBV9,.,.,TGTGCCAGCAGCGTAGGCGAAGATACGCAGTATTTT,CASSVGEDTQYF
TRBJ2-3,TRBV7-2,TRBD2,few,TGTGCCAGCAGCCCGGGGACTAGCGCCACAGATACGCAGTATTTT,CASSPGTSATDTQYF
TRBJ1-1,TRBV29-1,.,.,TGCAGCGTTGTAAGTACAGACCCCATGAACACTGAAGCTTTCTTT,CSVVSTDPMNTEAFF